This entry is about one T cell receptor (beta chain). What it binds is unknown. A read error may produce the germline difference seen at one junction end. Among ophthalmopathy patients, the Clinical Activity Score reached at least 3, the NOSPECS grade reached at least 4, and duration remained under 3 months. It was uncontrolled infection, other autoimmune disease, pregnancy or lactation that excluded patients. The data belong to a study of T cells in Graves' hyperthyroidism and ophthalmopathy. The TCR beta CDR3 regions underwent amplification using RNA transcripts as the source. Primed by the HTBI set, a first-round RT-PCR was run on the TCR CDR3. Each CDR3 protein is one row after TCRdb ran MiXCR on the multiplex PCR reads. The top ten clones hold about 38% of a sample with over 350,000 distinct CDR3 sequences, approximately 17% of them seen once. Germline CDR1 reads SEHNR; CDR2 reads FQNEAQ (reference sequence). The CDR3 sequence is 13 residues long.

Whole-study findings and limits: It was a median approximately six months before onset that the model predicted ophthalmopathy.

The origin of this receptor is a man between 18 and 35 years old with Graves' ophthalmopathy. This chain uses TRBV7-9 with TRBJ2-5; D is unclear. The sequencing input was blood. The CDR3 spells CASSLMGQETQYF. In DNA form, the CDR3 reads TGCGCCAGCAGCTTGATGGGGCAAGAGACCCAGTACTTC.